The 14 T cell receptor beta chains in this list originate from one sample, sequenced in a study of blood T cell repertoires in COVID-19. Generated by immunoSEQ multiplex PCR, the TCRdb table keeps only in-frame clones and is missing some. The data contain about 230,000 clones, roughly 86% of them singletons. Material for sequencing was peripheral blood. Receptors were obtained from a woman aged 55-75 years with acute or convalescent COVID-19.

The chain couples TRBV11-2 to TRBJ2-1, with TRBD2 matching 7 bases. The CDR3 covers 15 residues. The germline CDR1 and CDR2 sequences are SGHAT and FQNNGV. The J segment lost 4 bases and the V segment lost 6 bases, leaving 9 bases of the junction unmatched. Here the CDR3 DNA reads TGTGCCAGCAGTTATGTGGGGGGGGAATACAATGAGCAGTTCTTC. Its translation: CASSYVGGEYNEQFF.

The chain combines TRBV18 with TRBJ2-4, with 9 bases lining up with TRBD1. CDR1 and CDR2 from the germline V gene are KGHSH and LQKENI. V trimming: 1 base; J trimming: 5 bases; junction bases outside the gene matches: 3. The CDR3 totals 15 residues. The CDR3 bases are TGTGCCAGCTCACCACGGAGGGACAGGGAAAACATTCAGTACTTC. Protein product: CASSPRRDRENIQYF.

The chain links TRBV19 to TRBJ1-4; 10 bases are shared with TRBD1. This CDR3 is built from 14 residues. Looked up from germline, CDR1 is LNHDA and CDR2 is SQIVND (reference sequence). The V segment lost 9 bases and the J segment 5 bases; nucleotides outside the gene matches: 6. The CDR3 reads CASGTGAQNEKLFF. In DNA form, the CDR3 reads TGTGCCAGCGGGACAGGGGCGCAAAATGAAAAACTGTTTTTT.

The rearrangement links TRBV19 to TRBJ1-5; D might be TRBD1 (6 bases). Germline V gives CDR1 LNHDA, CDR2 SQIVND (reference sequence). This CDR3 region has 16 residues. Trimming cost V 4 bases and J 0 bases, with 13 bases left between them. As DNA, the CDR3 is TGTGCCAGTAGTAGCGGACAGACTTATAGCAATCAGCCCCAGCATTTT. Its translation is CASSSGQTYSNQPQHF. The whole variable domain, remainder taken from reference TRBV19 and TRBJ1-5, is DGGITQSPKYLFRKEGQNVTLSCEQNLNHDAMYWYRQDPGQGLRLIYYSQIVNDFQKGDIAEGYSVSREKKESFPLTVTSAQKNPTAFYLCASSSGQTYSNQPQHFGDGTRLSIL.

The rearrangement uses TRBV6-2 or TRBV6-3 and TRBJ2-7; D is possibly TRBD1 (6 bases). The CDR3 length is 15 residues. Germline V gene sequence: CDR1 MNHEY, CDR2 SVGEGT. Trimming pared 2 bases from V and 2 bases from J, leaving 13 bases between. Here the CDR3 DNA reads TGTGCCAGCAGTTACCGGGGACAATCCCCCTACGAGCAGTACTTC. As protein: CASSYRGQSPYEQYF.

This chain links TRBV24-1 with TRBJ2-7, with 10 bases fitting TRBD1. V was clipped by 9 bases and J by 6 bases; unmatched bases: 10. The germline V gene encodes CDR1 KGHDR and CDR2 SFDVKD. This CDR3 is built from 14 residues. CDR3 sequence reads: CATFDRGQGGEQYF. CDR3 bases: TGTGCCACCTTTGACAGGGGGCAGGGGGGCGAGCAGTACTTC.

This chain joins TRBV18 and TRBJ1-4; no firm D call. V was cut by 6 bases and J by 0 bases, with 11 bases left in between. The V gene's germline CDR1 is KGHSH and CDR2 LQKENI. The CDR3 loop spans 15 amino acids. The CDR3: CASSVATTTNEKLFF. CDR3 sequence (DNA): TGTGCCAGCTCCGTGGCAACAACAACTAATGAAAAACTGTTTTTT.

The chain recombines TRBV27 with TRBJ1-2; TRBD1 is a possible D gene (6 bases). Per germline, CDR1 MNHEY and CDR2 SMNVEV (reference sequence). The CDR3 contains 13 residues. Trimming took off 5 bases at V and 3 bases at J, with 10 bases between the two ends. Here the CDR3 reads CASSKQGDYGYTF. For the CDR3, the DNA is TGTGCCAGCAGTAAACAGGGTGACTATGGCTACACCTTC.

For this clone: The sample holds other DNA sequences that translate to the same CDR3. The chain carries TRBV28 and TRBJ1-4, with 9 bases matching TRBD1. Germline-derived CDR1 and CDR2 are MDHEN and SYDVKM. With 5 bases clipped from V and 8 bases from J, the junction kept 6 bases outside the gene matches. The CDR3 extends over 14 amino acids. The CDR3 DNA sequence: TGTGCCAGCAGTCCGGGACAGGGTGGCGAAAAACTGTTTTTT. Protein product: CASSPGQGGEKLFF.

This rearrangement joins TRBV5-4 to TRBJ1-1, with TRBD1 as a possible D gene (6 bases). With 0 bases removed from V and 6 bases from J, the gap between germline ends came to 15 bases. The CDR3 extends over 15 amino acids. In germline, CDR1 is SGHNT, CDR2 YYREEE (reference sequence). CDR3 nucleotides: TGTGCCAGCAGCTTGGGGGGGCAGGGCACCTCTGAAGCTTTCTTT. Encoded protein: CASSLGGQGTSEAFF.

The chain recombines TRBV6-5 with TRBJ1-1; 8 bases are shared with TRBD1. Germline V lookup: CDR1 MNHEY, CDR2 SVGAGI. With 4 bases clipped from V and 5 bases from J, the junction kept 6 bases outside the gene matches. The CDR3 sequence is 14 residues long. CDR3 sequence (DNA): TGTGCCAGCAGTTCCAGGGGGCGGTTAACTGAAGCTTTCTTT. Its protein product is CASSSRGRLTEAFF.

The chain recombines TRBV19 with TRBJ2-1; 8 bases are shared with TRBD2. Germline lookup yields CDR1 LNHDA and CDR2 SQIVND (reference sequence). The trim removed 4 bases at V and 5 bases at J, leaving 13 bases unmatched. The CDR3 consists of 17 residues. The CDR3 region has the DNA TGTGCCAGTAGTAAGGGTATCCCTAGCGGGCTGAACAATGAGCAGTTCTTC. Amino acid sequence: CASSKGIPSGLNNEQFF. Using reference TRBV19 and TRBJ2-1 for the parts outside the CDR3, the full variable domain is DGGITQSPKYLFRKEGQNVTLSCEQNLNHDAMYWYRQDPGQGLRLIYYSQIVNDFQKGDIAEGYSVSREKKESFPLTVTSAQKNPTAFYLCASSKGIPSGLNNEQFFGPGTRLTVL.

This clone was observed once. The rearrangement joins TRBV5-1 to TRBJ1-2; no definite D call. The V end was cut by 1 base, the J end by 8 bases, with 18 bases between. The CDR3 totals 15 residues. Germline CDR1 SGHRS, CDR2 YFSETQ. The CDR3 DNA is TGCGCCAGCAGCTTGTCTGCAGGCCTTCGGGAAGGCTACACCTTC. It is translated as CASSLSAGLREGYTF.

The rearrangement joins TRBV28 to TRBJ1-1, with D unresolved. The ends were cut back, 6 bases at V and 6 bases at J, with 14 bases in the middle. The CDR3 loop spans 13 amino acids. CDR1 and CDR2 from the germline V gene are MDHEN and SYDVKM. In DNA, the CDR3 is TGTGCCAGCAGGGGCCCTACGCCGGCTGAAGCTTTCTTT. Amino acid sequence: CASRGPTPAEAFF. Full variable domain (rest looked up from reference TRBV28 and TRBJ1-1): DVKVTQSSRYLVKRTGEKVFLECVQDMDHENMFWYRQDPGLGLRLIYFSYDVKMKEKGDIPEGYSVSREKKERFSLILESASTNQTSMYLCASRGPTPAEAFFGQGTRLTVV.